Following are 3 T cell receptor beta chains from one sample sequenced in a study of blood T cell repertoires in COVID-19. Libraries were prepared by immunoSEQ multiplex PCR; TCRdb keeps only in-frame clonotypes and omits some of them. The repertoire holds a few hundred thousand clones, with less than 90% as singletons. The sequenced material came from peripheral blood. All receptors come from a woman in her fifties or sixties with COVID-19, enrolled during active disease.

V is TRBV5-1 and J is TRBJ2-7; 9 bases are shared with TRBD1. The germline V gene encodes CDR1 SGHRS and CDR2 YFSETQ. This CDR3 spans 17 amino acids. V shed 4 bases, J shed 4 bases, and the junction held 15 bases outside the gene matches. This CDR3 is CASSPHFEQGAGYEQYF. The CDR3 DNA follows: TGCGCCAGCAGCCCTCACTTTGAACAGGGGGCAGGGTACGAGCAGTACTTC.

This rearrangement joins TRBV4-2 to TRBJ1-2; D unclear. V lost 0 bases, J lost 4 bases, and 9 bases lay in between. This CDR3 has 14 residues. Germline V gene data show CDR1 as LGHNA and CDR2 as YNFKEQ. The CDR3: CASSQEPTGYGYTF. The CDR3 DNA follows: TGTGCCAGCAGCCAAGAGCCAACGGGCTATGGCTACACCTTC.

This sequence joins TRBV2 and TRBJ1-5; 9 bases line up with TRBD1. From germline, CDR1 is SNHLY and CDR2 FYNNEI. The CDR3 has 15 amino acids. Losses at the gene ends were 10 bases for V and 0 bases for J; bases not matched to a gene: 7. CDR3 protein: CATGQGLYSNQPQHF. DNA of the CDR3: TGTGCCACGGGACAGGGCTTGTATAGCAATCAGCCCCAGCATTTT. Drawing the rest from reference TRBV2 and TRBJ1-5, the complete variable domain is EPEVTQTPSHQVTQMGQEVILRCVPISNHLYFYWYRQILGQKVEFLVSFYNNEISEKSEIFDDQFSVERPDGSNFTLKIRSTKLEDSAMYFCATGQGLYSNQPQHFGDGTRLSIL.